Shown below are 18 T cell receptor beta chains from a single sample sequenced in a study of blood T cell repertoires in COVID-19. Using immunoSEQ multiplex PCR, the repertoire was profiled, and TCRdb retains in-frame clones only, with some absent. The table has some 160,000 clones, 85% seen once. Sequenced input: PBMCs or T cells enriched from blood (not recorded which). The receptors derive from a woman aged 40 to 50 who had recovered from COVID-19.

The V call is TRBV27, the J call TRBJ2-7; no reliable D call. Germline CDR1 is MNHEY and CDR2 is SMNVEV (reference sequence). Trimming stripped 8 bases from V and 3 bases from J, with 17 bases between. The CDR3 is 14 amino acids. The CDR3 reads CASRAQAPFYEQYF. CDR3 nucleotide sequence: TGTGCCAGCCGTGCCCAGGCCCCTTTCTACGAGCAGTACTTC.

The chain carries TRBV7-9 and TRBJ1-6; 7 bases are shared with TRBD1. The CDR3 spans 15 residues. Per the germline V gene, CDR1 is SEHNR and CDR2 is FQNEAQ (reference sequence). J gave up 10 bases and V 5 bases, and 11 bases lay outside the gene matches. CDR3 nucleotide sequence: TGTGCCAGCAGCGTCGACAGGGACGGGGTCTCACCCCTCCACTTT. Amino acid sequence: CASSVDRDGVSPLHF.

V usage is TRBV4-1 and J usage is TRBJ1-2; D is ambiguous. CDR3 size: 15 residues. The ends were cut back, 1 base at V and 2 bases at J, with 11 bases in the middle. The germline V gene has CDR1 MGHRA and CDR2 YSYEKL. The DNA of the CDR3 is TGCGCCAGCAGCCAAGGGAGCAACAACAACTATGGCTACACCTTC. Its protein is CASSQGSNNNYGYTF.

The chain joins TRBV19 to TRBJ2-1; 7 nucleotides match TRBD2. Germline CDR1 reads LNHDA; CDR2 reads SQIVND (reference sequence). CDR3 size: 15 residues. V dropped 6 bases and J dropped 7; count of bases not matched to a gene: 12. CDR3 sequence: CASSLAARELNEQFF. The CDR3, as DNA: TGTGCCAGTAGCCTAGCGGCCAGAGAACTGAATGAGCAGTTCTTC. The full variable domain, its missing parts supplied by reference TRBV19 and TRBJ2-1, is DGGITQSPKYLFRKEGQNVTLSCEQNLNHDAMYWYRQDPGQGLRLIYYSQIVNDFQKGDIAEGYSVSREKKESFPLTVTSAQKNPTAFYLCASSLAARELNEQFFGPGTRLTVL.

V and J are TRBV9 and TRBJ1-6, with D maybe TRBD1 (5 bases). The CDR3 is 15 residues long. The V gene lost 0 bases and the J gene lost 7 bases, with 11 bases spanning the gap. Germline loops: CDR1 SGDLS, CDR2 YYNGEE. The CDR3 spells CASSVGNRRNSPLHF. DNA for the CDR3: TGTGCCAGCAGCGTAGGGAACAGGCGAAATTCACCCCTCCACTTT.

V usage is TRBV5-1 and J usage is TRBJ1-4, with 7 bases lining up with TRBD1. This CDR3 region has 15 residues. Germline loops: CDR1 SGHRS, CDR2 YFSETQ. V lost 7 bases to trimming and J lost 5 bases; unmatched junction nucleotides: 11. CDR3 loop: CASGGVGQPNEKLFF. CDR3 nucleotides: TGCGCCAGCGGAGGGGTGGGACAGCCCAATGAAAAACTGTTTTTT.

The rearrangement uses TRBV7-9 and TRBJ1-1, with D maybe TRBD1 (5 bases). The CDR3 is made up of 15 amino acids. Germline CDR1 reads SEHNR; CDR2 reads FQNEAQ (reference sequence). The V end lost 2 bases, the J end lost 0 bases, and 10 bases lay between the germline ends. CDR3 amino acids: CASSLTTVMNTEAFF. The CDR3 DNA reads as TGTGCCAGCAGCTTAACGACAGTCATGAACACTGAAGCTTTCTTT.

In DNA form, the CDR3 reads TGCAGCGTTCGGGACTATCCCTCCTACGAGCAGTACTTC. This codes for CSVRDYPSYEQYF. The rearrangement joins TRBV29-1 to TRBJ2-7, with 7 bases lining up with TRBD2. The germline V gene encodes CDR1 SQVTM and CDR2 ANQGSEA. The CDR3 loop spans 13 amino acids. V lost 5 bases, J lost 0 bases, and 4 bases stayed unmatched.

The chain employs TRBV30 and TRBJ2-5, with D tentatively TRBD1 (5 bases). There are 13 residues in the CDR3. Germline CDR1 is GTSNPN and CDR2 is SVGIG (reference sequence). V was shortened by 3 bases and J by 5 bases, with 13 bases between the two germline ends. The CDR3 protein is CAWRIKGSETQYF. CDR3 bases: TGTGCCTGGAGGATTAAGGGGTCGGAGACCCAGTACTTC.

The chain links TRBV20-1 to TRBJ1-2; D not resolved. Germline values: CDR1 DFQATT, CDR2 SNEGSKA (reference sequence). There are 11 residues in the CDR3. The CDR3 protein is CVRVRNYGYTF. The CDR3 nucleotides read TGCGTGAGGGTAAGAAACTATGGCTACACCTTC.

This clone appeared a few times. The V call is TRBV19, the J call TRBJ2-1, with 8 bases that match TRBD2. CDR3 length: 15 amino acids. CDR1 LNHDA and CDR2 SQIVND come from the germline V gene (reference sequence). The J segment lost 7 bases and the V segment lost 5 bases, leaving 10 bases of the junction unmatched. The CDR3 DNA follows: TGTGCCAGTAGTCCAACGGGACTAGAAAGGAATGAGCAGTTCTTC. Protein sequence: CASSPTGLERNEQFF.

CDR3 in amino acids: CASSTINQPQHF. The CDR3, as DNA: TGTGCCAGCAGCACAATTAATCAGCCCCAGCATTTT. The chain links TRBV11-2 to TRBJ1-5; D is unclear. Germline V gives CDR1 SGHAT, CDR2 FQNNGV. Trimming took 5 bases from V and 4 from J, leaving 6 bases between them. This CDR3 region has 12 residues.

This chain joins TRBV4-2 and TRBJ2-3, with 9 bases that match TRBD2. CDR1 is LGHNA and CDR2 is YNFKEQ in the germline V gene. This CDR3 spans 17 amino acids. With 0 bases clipped from V and 4 bases from J, the junction kept 8 bases outside the gene matches. The CDR3 here is CASSQDLAGESADTQYF. The CDR3 DNA reads as TGTGCCAGCAGCCAAGATTTAGCGGGAGAATCCGCAGATACGCAGTATTTT.

This clone has at least ten counts. Distinct nucleotide sequences in the sample also encode this CDR3. The rearrangement links TRBV11-1 to TRBJ2-7; D is possibly TRBD1 (6 bases). V dropped 5 bases and J dropped 1 base, with 18 bases sitting between them. Per germline, CDR1 SGHAT and CDR2 FQDESV (reference sequence). CDR3 length equals 16 residues. CDR3: CASSLERGQSSYEQYF. The DNA for the CDR3 is TGTGCCAGCAGCCTAGAGCGAGGACAGAGTTCCTACGAGCAGTACTTC.

This chain joins TRBV29-1 and TRBJ1-1; D is possibly TRBD1 (6 bases). V was pared by 2 bases and J by 4 bases, with 11 bases between. The germline gives CDR1 SQVTM, CDR2 ANQGSEA. This CDR3 has 13 residues. In DNA, the CDR3 is TGCAGCGTTGAAATGGAAGGGGGCACTGAAGCTTTCTTT. Protein product: CSVEMEGGTEAFF.

This chain connects TRBV5-1 to TRBJ1-2, with a tentative D call TRBD1 (5 bases). The CDR3 is 14 amino acids. From germline, CDR1 is SGHRS and CDR2 YFSETQ. The V gene lost 4 bases and the J gene lost 5 bases, with 15 bases spanning the gap. The CDR3 protein is CASSTDGGAYGYTF. DNA for the CDR3: TGCGCCAGCAGCACTGATGGCGGGGCTTATGGCTACACCTTC.

The V call is TRBV5-1, the J call TRBJ1-3, with no clear D. Trimming shortened V by 4 bases and J by 0 bases, and 8 bases separated the two germline ends. Germline CDR1 reads SGHRS; CDR2 reads YFSETQ. The CDR3 runs to 14 residues. The CDR3 sequence is CASSPGNSGNTIYF. The CDR3 DNA sequence: TGCGCCAGCAGCCCGGGGAACTCTGGAAACACCATATATTTT.

CDR3 bases: TGTGCCAGCAGCTTGTCAGGGGATGGAGAAAAACTGTTTTTT. This sequence encodes CASSLSGDGEKLFF. The chain is built from TRBV5-4 and TRBJ1-4; tentatively, D is TRBD1 (6 bases). CDR3 length equals 14 residues. Germline V gene data show CDR1 as SGHNT and CDR2 as YYREEE (reference sequence). V lost 1 base and J 8 bases, leaving 12 bases between the germline ends.